This T cell receptor (beta chain) was recorded in a study of cytomegalovirus exposure and HLA in healthy donors. Points from the study as a whole: Researchers reported in a later analysis that a missense DCLRE1C variant was tied to TCR beta V- and J-gene trimming.

About this clone: Its antigen remains unidentified.

The CDR3 covers 15 residues. Germline V CDR1 and CDR2: MDHEN, SYDVKM. The trim removed 6 bases at V and 6 bases at J, leaving 7 bases unmatched. PCR amplification relied on 60 Vbeta primers (plus 13 Jbeta primers). Data came from immunoSEQ multiplex PCR; TCRdb stores just in-frame clones and leaves some out. The sample holds a few hundred thousand clones, about 82% seen once. The sequence derives from a man aged 25-45 years in good health and CMV-seronegative. The sequenced sample was PBMCs. The chain combines TRBV28 with TRBJ2-1; 11 nucleotides match TRBD1. This CDR3 reads CASSPGGTGGNEQFF. CDR3 nucleotides: TGTGCCAGCAGCCCCGGGGGGACAGGGGGCAATGAGCAGTTCTTC.